The rows below give T cell receptor beta chains drawn from one sample of a study of blood T cells in healthy people across ages. TCRdb called the 5' RACE reads again in MiXCR, with one record for every CDR3 protein. Among over 1,300,000 distinct CDR3 sequences listed, around 55% were seen once. Sequenced sample: blood. The receptors come from a man younger than 35 in good health. Each CDR3 is given with its conserved first and last residue. Each record gives: J gene, V gene, D gene, clone size, CDR3 DNA, CDR3 protein. D genes are given only for firm matches. Expanded clones are given a class, and other clones once, few, many or no size at all.

TRBJ2-5,TRBV20-1,TRBD2,.,TGCAGTGCGCACCTTACTAGCGAGGAGACCCAGTACTTC,CSAHLTSEETQYF
TRBJ1-6,TRBV19,.,.,TGTGCCAGTAGTACTCGATTAGGACGGAATAATTCACCCCTCCACTTT,CASSTRLGRNNSPLHF
TRBJ1-5,TRBV20-1,.,.,TGCAGTGCTAGAGCGTCCCCAAGAGGGTCAGCCCAGCATTTT,CSARASPRGSAQHF
TRBJ1-1,TRBV7-9,TRBD1,.,TGTGCCAGCGGTCGTGTAAGGGGGCTCACTGAAGCTTTCTTT,CASGRVRGLTEAFF
TRBJ2-5,TRBV4-1,.,.,TGCGCCAGCAGCCAAGGAGTCCCTTATGAGACCCAGTACTTC,CASSQGVPYETQYF
TRBJ2-3,TRBV2,TRBD2,many,TGTGCCAGCGGTCCGGGACTAGGCACAGATACGCAGTATTTT,CASGPGLGTDTQYF
TRBJ1-2,TRBV12-3/TRBV12-4,TRBD1,few,TGTGCCAGCAGTGAGCAGCCCCTAACAGGGGACGGCTACACCTTC,CASSEQPLTGDGYTF
TRBJ2-1,TRBV7-8,.,few,TGTGCCAGCAGCTTAGAATTCTTAGGCTTCCGGGCTAGCTCCTACAATGAGCAGTTCTTC,CASSLEFLGFRASSYNEQFF
TRBJ2-7,TRBV2,TRBD2,.,TGTGCCAGCAGCGATAAACTAGCGGGGAGCCTAGGGGAGCAGTACTTC,CASSDKLAGSLGEQYF
TRBJ1-6,TRBV20-1,TRBD1,.,TGCAGTGCTACACTGATGACTCCCCCAAAACACAGGGGCCTAAGCTCCTATAATTCACCCCTCCACTTT,CSATLMTPPKHRGLSSYNSPLHF
TRBJ1-6,TRBV4-1,.,few,TGCGCCAGCAGCCAAGACTCACCCCTCCACTTT,CASSQDSPLHF
TRBJ2-1,TRBV11-2,TRBD2,.,TGTGCCAGCAGCCCCGTTAGCGGGCCGTACAATGAGCAGTTCTTC,CASSPVSGPYNEQFF
TRBJ2-1,TRBV27,TRBD2,.,TGTGCCAGCAGTGCCGGGACTAGCGGACACAATGAGCAGTTCTTC,CASSAGTSGHNEQFF
TRBJ2-1,TRBV4-2,.,few,TGTGCCAGGGGCGCCACAGTCCCCTACAATGAGCAGTTCTTC,CARGATVPYNEQFF
TRBJ2-7,TRBV29-1,.,.,TGCAGCGGTGGTGGCTCCTACGGGCAGTACTTC,CSGGGSYGQYF
TRBJ1-1,TRBV6-6,.,once,TGTGCCAGCAGTGCCGCGGGGAGAACTGAAGCTTTCTTT,CASSAAGRTEAFF
TRBJ2-7,TRBV20-1,TRBD2,few,TGCAGTGCTAGATCCCCAATGAGCGGGAGGTCGAACTACGAGCAGTACTTC,CSARSPMSGRSNYEQYF
TRBJ1-2,TRBV7-2,.,few,TGTGCCAGCAGCTTAGTTACGGAACTCTATGGCTACACCTTC,CASSLVTELYGYTF
TRBJ2-7,TRBV12-3/TRBV12-4,.,few,TGTGCCAGCCTCTTGTTAGGACAGTCCTACGAGCAGTACTTC,CASLLLGQSYEQYF
TRBJ1-2,TRBV12-3/TRBV12-4,.,.,TGTGCCAGCAGTTTAGCGGGCGGTTCGCTCTCTGGCTACACCTTC,CASSLAGGSLSGYTF
TRBJ2-3,TRBV6-6,.,few,TGTGCCAGCAGTTACCGATTTACAGATACGCAGTATTTT,CASSYRFTDTQYF
TRBJ1-4,TRBV7-8,.,once,TGTGCCAGCAGCCCCACACTTGGGGTCCAGCCCTACGGTGGGAAACTGTTTTTT,CASSPTLGVQPYGGKLFF
TRBJ2-6,TRBV21-1,.,.,TGTGCCAGCAGCGGGACAGGGAAAGCCTCTGGGGCCAACGTCCTGACTTTC,CASSGTGKASGANVLTF
TRBJ2-7,TRBV20-1,.,once,TGCAGTGCTAGCATAGAAGGGGGGCAGAGATCCTACGAGCAGTACTTC,CSASIEGGQRSYEQYF
TRBJ1-2,TRBV7-9,.,.,TGTGCCAGCAGCTCCGGACAGCCCCTTGATGGCTACACCTTC,CASSSGQPLDGYTF
TRBJ1-2,TRBV2,.,.,TGTGCCAGCAGCGCCACAGAGAACTATGGCTACACCTTC,CASSATENYGYTF
TRBJ2-7,TRBV12-3/TRBV12-4,.,.,TGTGCCAGCAGTTTAGGCCTGCCAAGGGGCGAGCAGTACTTC,CASSLGLPRGEQYF
TRBJ2-3,TRBV3-1,.,.,TGTGCCAGCAGCCATGGGGCGGCAGATACGCAGTATTTT,CASSHGAADTQYF
TRBJ2-5,TRBV29-1,.,once,TGCAGCGTTGAGGGTCAGGGAACTCGGGAGCAGTACTTC,CSVEGQGTREQYF
TRBJ1-1,TRBV2,TRBD1,.,TGTGCCAGCAGTGATACAGGGGGCCAGGACACTGAAGCTTTCTTT,CASSDTGGQDTEAFF
TRBJ2-2,TRBV2,.,.,TGTGCCAGCAGTGAATGGGGAACCGGGGAGCTGTTTTTT,CASSEWGTGELFF
TRBJ2-7,TRBV27,.,.,TGTGCCAGCATGAGTAACCCCCTCTACGAGCAGTACTTC,CASMSNPLYEQYF
TRBJ1-2,TRBV6-5,.,.,TGTGCCAGCAGTAACGGACTGGAAGGCTACACCTTC,CASSNGLEGYTF
TRBJ2-1,TRBV20-1,TRBD2,.,TGCAGTGCTAGTCTCCCTGGCGGGGGGTCGTTTGGCAATGAGCAGTTCTTC,CSASLPGGGSFGNEQFF
TRBJ2-1,TRBV25-1,.,.,TGTGCCAGCAGTGAGGGCCAGGGAGCAAGTGAGCAGTTCTTC,CASSEGQGASEQFF
TRBJ1-6,TRBV4-1,.,.,TGCGCCAGCAGCCATATCCGGGGGCTTGATTCACCCCTCCACTTT,CASSHIRGLDSPLHF
TRBJ2-1,TRBV27,TRBD1,.,TGTGCCAGCAGTACCCTCCTCACCGGGACAGGGTGGAGAGGTGAGCAGTTCTTC,CASSTLLTGTGWRGEQFF
TRBJ1-5,TRBV7-2,.,.,TGTGCCAGCAGCTTATATACCGTTAGCAATCAGCCCCAGCATTTT,CASSLYTVSNQPQHF
TRBJ2-1,TRBV4-1,TRBD2,.,TGCGCCAGCAGCTCCCTAGCGGGGGGATCCAATGAGCAGTTCTTC,CASSSLAGGSNEQFF
TRBJ1-1,TRBV6-2/TRBV6-3,.,.,TGTGCCAGCAGTCCGGACGTACCAAATGAAGCTTTCTTT,CASSPDVPNEAFF
TRBJ2-1,TRBV2,.,.,TGTGCCAGCACTAACCTGGGGCTAGCGAAGTACAATGAGCAGTTCTTC,CASTNLGLAKYNEQFF
TRBJ2-7,TRBV20-1,TRBD2,once,TGCAGTGCTCCACTAGCGGGAGGAGGGGAGCAGTACTTC,CSAPLAGGGEQYF